This T cell receptor (beta chain) derives from a study of T cell responses to AZD1222 COVID-19 vaccine. Regarding this clone: Its antigen remains unidentified.

Repertoires were generated with immunoSEQ multiplex PCR, while TCRdb's copy carries only in-frame clones and drops some. The table lists approximately 80,000 clones, approximately 83% of them singletons. Study-wide findings and caveats: Two doses of AZD1222 preceded a rise in Spike-specific TCR breadth and depth. Reportedly, nearly half the spike-specific TCRs target unmutated variant regions. Donor demographics were predominantly white British with a female majority; clonal diversity may be underestimated.

This TCR was sampled from an adult who received the AZD1222 COVID-19 vaccine. Source: peripheral blood, taken 28 days after the second AZD1222 dose.

The CDR3 DNA follows: TGTGCCAGCGATGGCCGGCGGGGGGGGAACACTGAAGCTTTCTTT. This sequence encodes CASDGRRGGNTEAFF. The chain combines TRBV6-5 with TRBJ1-1, with D tentatively TRBD1 (5 bases). V was cut by 8 bases and J by 1 base, with 17 bases left in between. The CDR3 totals 15 residues. CDR1 and CDR2 from the germline V gene are MNHEY and SVGAGI.